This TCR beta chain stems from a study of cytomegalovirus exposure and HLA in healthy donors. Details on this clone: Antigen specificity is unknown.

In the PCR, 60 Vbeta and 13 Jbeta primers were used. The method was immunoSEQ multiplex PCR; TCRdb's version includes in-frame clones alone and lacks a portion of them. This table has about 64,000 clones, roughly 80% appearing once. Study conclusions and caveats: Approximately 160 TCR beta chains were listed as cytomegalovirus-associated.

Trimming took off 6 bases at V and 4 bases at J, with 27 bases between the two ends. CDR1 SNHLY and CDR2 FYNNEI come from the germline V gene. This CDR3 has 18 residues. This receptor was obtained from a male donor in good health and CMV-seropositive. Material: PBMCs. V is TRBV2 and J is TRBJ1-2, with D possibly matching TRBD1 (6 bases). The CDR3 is CASRAGTLYRAVGYGYTF. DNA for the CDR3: TGTGCCAGCAGAGCCGGTACCCTCTACAGGGCGGTTGGCTATGGCTACACCTTC.